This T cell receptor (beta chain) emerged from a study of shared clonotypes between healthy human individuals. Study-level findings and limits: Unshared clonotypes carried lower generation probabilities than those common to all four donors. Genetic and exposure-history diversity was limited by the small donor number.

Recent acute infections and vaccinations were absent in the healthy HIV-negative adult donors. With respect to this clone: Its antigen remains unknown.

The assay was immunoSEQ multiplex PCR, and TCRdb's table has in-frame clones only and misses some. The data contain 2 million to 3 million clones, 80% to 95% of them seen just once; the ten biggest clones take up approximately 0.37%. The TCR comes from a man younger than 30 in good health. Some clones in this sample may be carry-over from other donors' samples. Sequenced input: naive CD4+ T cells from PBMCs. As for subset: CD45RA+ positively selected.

CDR3 amino acids: CASSLVRDSYEQYF. The CDR3 bases are TGTGCCAGCAGCTTAGTTAGGGACAGTTACGAGCAGTACTTC. The chain employs TRBV11-2 and TRBJ2-7, with TRBD1 matching 7 bases. The CDR3 is made up of 14 amino acids. Trimming cost V 1 base and J 4 bases; bases outside gene matches: 4. CDR1 SGHAT and CDR2 FQNNGV come from the germline V gene.